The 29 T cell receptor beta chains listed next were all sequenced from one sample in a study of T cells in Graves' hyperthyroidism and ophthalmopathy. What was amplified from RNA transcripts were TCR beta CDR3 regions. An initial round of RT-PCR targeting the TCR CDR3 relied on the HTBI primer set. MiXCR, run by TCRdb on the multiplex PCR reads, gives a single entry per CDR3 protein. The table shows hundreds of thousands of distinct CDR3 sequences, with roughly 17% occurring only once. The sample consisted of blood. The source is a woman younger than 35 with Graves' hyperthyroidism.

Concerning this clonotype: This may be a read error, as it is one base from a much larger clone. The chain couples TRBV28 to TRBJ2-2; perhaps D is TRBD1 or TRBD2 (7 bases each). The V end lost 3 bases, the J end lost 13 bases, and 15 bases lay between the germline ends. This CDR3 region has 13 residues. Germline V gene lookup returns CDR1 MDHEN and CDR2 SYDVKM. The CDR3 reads CASSFPDREGLFF. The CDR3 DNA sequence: TGTGCCAGCAGTTTCCCCGACAGGGAGGGGCTGTTTTTT.

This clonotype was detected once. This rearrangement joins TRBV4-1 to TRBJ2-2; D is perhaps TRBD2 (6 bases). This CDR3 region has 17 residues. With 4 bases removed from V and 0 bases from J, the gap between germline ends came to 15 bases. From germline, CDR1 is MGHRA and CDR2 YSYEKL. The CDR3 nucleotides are TGCGCCAGCAGCCTTCGTACCGGGACTTCGAACACCGGGGAGCTGTTTTTT. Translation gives CASSLRTGTSNTGELFF.

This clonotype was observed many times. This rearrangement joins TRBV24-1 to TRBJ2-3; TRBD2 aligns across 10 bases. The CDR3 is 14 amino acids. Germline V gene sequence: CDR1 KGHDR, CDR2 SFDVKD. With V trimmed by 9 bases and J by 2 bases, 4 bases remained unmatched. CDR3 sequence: CATLAGALTDTQYF. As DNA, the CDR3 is TGTGCCACCCTAGCGGGGGCCCTCACAGATACGCAGTATTTT.

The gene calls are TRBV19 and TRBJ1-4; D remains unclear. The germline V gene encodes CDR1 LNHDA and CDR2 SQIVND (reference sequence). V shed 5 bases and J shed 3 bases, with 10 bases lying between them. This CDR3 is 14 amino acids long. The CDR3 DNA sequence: TGTGCCAGTAGTCCGGGGTGGGCTAATGAAAAACTGTTTTTT. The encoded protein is CASSPGWANEKLFF.

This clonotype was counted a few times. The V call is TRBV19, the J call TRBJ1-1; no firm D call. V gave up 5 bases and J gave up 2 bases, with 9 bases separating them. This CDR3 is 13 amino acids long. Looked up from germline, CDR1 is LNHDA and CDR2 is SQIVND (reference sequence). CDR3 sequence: CASSLGFNTEAFF. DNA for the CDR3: TGTGCCAGTAGTTTGGGATTCAACACTGAAGCTTTCTTT.

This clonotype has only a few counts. The CDR3 region has the DNA TGTGCCAGCAGTTTACGGGGCTCCTCGCCAGGCTACACCTTC. This translates into CASSLRGSSPGYTF. The chain carries TRBV12-3 or TRBV12-4 and TRBJ1-2; tentatively, D is TRBD1 (5 bases). The ends were cut back, 2 bases at V and 8 bases at J, with 15 bases in the middle. CDR3 length equals 14 residues.

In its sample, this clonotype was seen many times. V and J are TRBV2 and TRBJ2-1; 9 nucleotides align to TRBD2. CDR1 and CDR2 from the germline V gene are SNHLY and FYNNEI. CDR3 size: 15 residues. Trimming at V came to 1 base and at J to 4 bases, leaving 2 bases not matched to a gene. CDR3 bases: TGTGCCAGCAGTGAAGAGACTAGCGGATACAATGAGCAGTTCTTC. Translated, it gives CASSEETSGYNEQFF.

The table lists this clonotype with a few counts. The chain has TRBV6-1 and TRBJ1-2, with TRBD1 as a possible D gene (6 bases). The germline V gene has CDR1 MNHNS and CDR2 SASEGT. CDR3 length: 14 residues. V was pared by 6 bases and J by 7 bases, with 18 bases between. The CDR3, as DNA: TGTGCCAGCAGCTACGGCGAACAGGGATCTGGCTACACCTTC. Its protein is CASSYGEQGSGYTF.

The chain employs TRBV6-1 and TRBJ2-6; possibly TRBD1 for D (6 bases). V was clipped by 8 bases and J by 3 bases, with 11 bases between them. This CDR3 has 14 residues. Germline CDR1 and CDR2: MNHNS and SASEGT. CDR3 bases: TGTGCCAGCGCTAACAGGGATGGGGCCAACGTCCTGACTTTC. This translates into CASANRDGANVLTF.

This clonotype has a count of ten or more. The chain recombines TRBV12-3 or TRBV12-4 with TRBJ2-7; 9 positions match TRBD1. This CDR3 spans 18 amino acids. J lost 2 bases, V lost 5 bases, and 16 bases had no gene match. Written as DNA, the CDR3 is TGTGCCAGCAGTGGACGGGGACAGGGTGAAGTTGGGACCTACGAGCAGTACTTC. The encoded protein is CASSGRGQGEVGTYEQYF.

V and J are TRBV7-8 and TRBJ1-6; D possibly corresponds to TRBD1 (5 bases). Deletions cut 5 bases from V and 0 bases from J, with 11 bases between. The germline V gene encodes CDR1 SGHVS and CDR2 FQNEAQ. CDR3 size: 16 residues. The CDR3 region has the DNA TGTGCCAGCAGCAACAGGCTAAGCTCCTATAATTCACCCCTCCACTTT. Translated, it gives CASSNRLSSYNSPLHF.

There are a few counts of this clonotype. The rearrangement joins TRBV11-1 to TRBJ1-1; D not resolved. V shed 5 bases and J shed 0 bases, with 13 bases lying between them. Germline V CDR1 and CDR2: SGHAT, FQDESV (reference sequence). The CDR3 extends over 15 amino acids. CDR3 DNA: TGTGCCAGCAGCATCCTGGACCGCATGAACACTGAAGCTTTCTTT. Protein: CASSILDRMNTEAFF.

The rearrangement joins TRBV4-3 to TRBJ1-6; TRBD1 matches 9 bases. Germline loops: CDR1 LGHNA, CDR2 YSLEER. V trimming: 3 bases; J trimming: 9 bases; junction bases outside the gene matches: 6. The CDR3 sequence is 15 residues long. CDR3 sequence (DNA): TGCGCCAGCAGCCAGGCCGGGACAGGGATTTCACCCCTCCACTTT. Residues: CASSQAGTGISPLHF.

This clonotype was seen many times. Here the CDR3 DNA reads TGCGCCAGCAGCTTTCGACAGGTCGGACTAGGGAATGAGCAGTTCTTC. Its translation: CASSFRQVGLGNEQFF. The V and J genes are TRBV5-1 and TRBJ2-1, with a weak D call TRBD2 (7 bases). Germline assignment: CDR1 SGHRS and CDR2 YFSETQ. V shed 2 bases and J shed 7 bases, with 19 bases lying between them. This CDR3 region has 16 residues.

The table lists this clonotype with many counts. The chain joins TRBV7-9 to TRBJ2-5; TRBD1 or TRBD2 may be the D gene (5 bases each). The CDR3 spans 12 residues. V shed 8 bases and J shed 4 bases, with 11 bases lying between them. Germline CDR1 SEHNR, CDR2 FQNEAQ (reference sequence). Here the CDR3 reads CASEGQGETQYF. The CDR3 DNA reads TGTGCCAGCGAGGGGCAGGGAGAGACCCAGTACTTC. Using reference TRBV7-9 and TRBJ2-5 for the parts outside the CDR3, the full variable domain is DTGVSQNPRHKITKRGQNVTFRCDPISEHNRLYWYRQTLGQGPEFLTYFQNEAQLEKSRLLSDRFSAERPKGSFSTLEIQRTEQGDSAMYLCASEGQGETQYFGPGTRLLVL.

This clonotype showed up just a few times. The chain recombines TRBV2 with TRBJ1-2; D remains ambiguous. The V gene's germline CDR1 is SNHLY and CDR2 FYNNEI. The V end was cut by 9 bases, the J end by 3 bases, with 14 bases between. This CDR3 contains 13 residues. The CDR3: CASMGRKDYGYTF. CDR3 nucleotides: TGTGCCAGTATGGGCAGAAAAGACTATGGCTACACCTTC.

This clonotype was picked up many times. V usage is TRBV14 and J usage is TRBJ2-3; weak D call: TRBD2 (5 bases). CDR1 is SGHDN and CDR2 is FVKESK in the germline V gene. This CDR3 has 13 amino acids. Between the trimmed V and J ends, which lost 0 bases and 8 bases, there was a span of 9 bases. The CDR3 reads CASSQDIEGTQYF. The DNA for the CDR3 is TGTGCCAGCAGCCAAGATATCGAGGGTACGCAGTATTTT.

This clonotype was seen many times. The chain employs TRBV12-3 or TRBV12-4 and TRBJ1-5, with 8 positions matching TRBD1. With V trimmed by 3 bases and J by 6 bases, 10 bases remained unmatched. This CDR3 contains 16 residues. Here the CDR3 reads CASSLSWDRLGQPQHF. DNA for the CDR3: TGTGCCAGCAGTTTGAGCTGGGACAGGTTGGGTCAGCCCCAGCATTTT.

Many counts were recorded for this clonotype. CDR3 DNA: TGCAGTGCCGCTTTATGGCGGCAAGAGACCCAGTACTTC. It yields the protein CSAALWRQETQYF. The chain couples TRBV20-1 to TRBJ2-5; no clear D. V lost 6 bases, J lost 2 bases, and 13 bases lay in between. In germline, CDR1 is DFQATT, CDR2 SNEGSKA (reference sequence). The CDR3 totals 13 residues.

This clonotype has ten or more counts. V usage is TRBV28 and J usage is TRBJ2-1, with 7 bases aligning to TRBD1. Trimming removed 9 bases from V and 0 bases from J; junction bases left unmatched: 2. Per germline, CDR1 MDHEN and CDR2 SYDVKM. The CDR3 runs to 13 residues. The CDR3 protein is CARGTVSYNEQFF. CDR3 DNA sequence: TGTGCCAGAGGGACAGTCTCCTACAATGAGCAGTTCTTC.

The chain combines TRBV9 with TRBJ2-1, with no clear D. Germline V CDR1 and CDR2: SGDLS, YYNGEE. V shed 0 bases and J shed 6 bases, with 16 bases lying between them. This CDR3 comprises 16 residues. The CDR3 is CASSVGAWIARNEQFF. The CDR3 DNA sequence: TGTGCCAGCAGCGTAGGAGCTTGGATAGCCCGCAATGAGCAGTTCTTC.

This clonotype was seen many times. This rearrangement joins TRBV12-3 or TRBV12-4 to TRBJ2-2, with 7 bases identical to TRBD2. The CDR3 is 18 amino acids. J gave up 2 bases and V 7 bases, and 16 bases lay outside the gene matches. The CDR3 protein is CASTPPLLADRNTGELFF. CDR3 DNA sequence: TGTGCCAGCACCCCCCCTCTCCTAGCGGACCGCAACACCGGGGAGCTGTTTTTT.

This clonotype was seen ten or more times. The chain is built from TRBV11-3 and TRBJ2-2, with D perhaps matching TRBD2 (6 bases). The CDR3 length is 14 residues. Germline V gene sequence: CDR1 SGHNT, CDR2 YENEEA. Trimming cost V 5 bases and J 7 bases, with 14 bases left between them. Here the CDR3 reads CASSPSPGDGELFF. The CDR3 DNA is TGTGCCAGCAGCCCGAGCCCGGGAGACGGGGAGCTGTTTTTT.

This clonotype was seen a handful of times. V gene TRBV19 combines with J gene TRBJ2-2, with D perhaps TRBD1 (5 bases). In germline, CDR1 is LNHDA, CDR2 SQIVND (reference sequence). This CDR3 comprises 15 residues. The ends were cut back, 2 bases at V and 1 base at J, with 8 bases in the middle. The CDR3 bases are TGTGCCAGTAGTATAATCGACAGGAACACCGGGGAGCTGTTTTTT. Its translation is CASSIIDRNTGELFF.

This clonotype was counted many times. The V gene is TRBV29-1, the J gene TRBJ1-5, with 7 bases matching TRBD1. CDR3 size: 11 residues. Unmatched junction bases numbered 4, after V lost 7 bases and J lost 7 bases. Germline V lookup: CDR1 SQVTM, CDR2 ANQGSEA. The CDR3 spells CSAGDSQPQHF. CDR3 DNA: TGCAGCGCTGGGGACAGCCAGCCCCAGCATTTT.

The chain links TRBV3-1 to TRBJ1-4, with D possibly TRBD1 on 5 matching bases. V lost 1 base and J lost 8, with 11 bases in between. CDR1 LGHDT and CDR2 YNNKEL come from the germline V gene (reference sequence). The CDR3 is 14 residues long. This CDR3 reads CASSQAQRGEKLFF. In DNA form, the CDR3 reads TGTGCCAGCAGCCAAGCCCAGAGGGGAGAAAAACTGTTTTTT.

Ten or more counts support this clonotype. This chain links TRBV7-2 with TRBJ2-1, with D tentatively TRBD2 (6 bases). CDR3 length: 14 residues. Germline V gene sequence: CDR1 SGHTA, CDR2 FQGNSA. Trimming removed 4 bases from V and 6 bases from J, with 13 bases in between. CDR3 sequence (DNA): TGTGCCAGCAGCTCCGGGACTCTAAGCAATGAGCAGTTCTTC. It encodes CASSSGTLSNEQFF.

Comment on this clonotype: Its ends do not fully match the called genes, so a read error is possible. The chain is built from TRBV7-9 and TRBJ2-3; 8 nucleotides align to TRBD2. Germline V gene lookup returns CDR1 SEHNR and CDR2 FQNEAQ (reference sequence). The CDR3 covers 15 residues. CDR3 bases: TGTGTCAGCAGCCACGCTAGCGGGAGCACAGATACGCAGTATTTT. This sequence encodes CVSSHASGSTDTQYF.

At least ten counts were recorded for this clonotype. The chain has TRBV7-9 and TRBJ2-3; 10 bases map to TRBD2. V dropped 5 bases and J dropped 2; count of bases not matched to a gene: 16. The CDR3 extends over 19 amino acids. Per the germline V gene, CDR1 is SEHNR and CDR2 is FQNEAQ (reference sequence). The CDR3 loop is CASSPPWGRTSGNTDTQYF. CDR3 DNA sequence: TGTGCCAGCAGCCCACCCTGGGGGAGGACTAGCGGTAACACAGATACGCAGTATTTT.